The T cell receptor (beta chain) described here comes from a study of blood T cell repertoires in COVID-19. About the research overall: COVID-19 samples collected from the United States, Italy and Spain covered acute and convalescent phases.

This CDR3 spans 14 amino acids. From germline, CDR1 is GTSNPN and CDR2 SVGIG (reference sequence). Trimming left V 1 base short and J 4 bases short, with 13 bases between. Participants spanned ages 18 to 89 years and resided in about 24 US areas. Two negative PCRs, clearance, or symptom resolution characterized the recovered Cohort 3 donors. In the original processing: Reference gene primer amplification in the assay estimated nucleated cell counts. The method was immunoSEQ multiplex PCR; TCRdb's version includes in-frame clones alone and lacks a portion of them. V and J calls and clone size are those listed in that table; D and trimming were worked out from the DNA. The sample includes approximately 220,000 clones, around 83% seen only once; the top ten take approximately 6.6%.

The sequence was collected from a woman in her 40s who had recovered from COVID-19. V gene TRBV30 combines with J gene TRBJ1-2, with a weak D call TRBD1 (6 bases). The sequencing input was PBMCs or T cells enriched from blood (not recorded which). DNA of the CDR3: TGTGCCTGGAGTGGGTTCAGGGGTCCCTATGGCTACACCTTC. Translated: CAWSGFRGPYGYTF.